This paragraph covers one T cell receptor (beta chain) sequence. These data are taken from a study of CD8+CD57+ T cells in acquired aplastic anemia. For CDR3 and TCR beta VDJ profiling, genomic DNA was the template used. TCRdb redid the calling of the reads with MiXCR, one entry per CDR3 protein. The table lists tens of thousands of distinct CDR3 sequences, more than 65% of them singletons, with 22% in the top ten. V lost 5 bases and J 6 bases, leaving 13 bases between the germline ends. The CDR3 is made up of 13 amino acids. Germline V gene sequence: CDR1 LNHDA, CDR2 SQIVND (reference sequence). This clonotype originated in a human donor in good health, serving as a control. Source material: sorted CD4+, CD8+, or CD8+CD57+ T cells (not recorded which) from PBMCs. The chain links TRBV19 to TRBJ1-1, with D perhaps TRBD1 (5 bases). CDR3 nucleotides: TGTGCCAGTAGTTCCAGGGTAGCGGCTGAAGCTTTCTTT. This encodes CASSSRVAAEAFF.